This record concerns one T cell receptor beta chain sequence. The sample comes from a study of regulatory T cells in long-lasting Graves disease. Time point denoted: newly diagnosed GD, antithyroid drugs for less than 3 months. Construction of the TCR library relied on RNA isolated from PBMCs. Combining iRepertoire HTBI primers with Arm-PCR of CDR3 regions, the authors built TCR beta libraries. TCRdb reanalysed the multiplex PCR reads using MiXCR and keeps one entry per CDR3 protein. The sample lists 500,000 or so distinct CDR3 sequences, 12% to 15% occurring once. Germline V gene data show CDR1 as SGHAT and CDR2 as FQNNGV. The V end lost 3 bases, the J end lost 2 bases, and 11 bases lay between the germline ends. The CDR3 sequence is 14 residues long. These data were also reused for a study on T cells in Graves' hyperthyroidism and ophthalmopathy. Per that study: Separating ophthalmopathy from stable hyperthyroidism was achieved by a 13 V-J model.

The genes are TRBV11-2 and TRBJ2-7, with D possibly TRBD2 on 5 matching bases. The material was peripheral blood mononuclear cells (PBMCs), obtained at new diagnosis, from a patient treated with antithyroid drugs. This sequence originates from a woman aged 45-59 years with Graves disease. The CDR3 sequence: CASSLSPGTYEQYF. The CDR3 region has the DNA TGTGCCAGCAGCTTGTCTCCCGGGACCTACGAGCAGTACTTC. Together with reference TRBV11-2 and TRBJ2-7, the CDR3 gives the full variable domain: EAGVAQSPRYKIIEKRQSVAFWCNPISGHATLYWYQQILGQGPKLLIQFQNNGVVDDSQLPKDRFSAERLKGVDSTLKIQPAKLEDSAVYLCASSLSPGTYEQYFGPGTRLTVT.